The 8 T cell receptor beta chains below were found in one sample sequenced in a study of T cells in Graves' hyperthyroidism and ophthalmopathy. Amplified TCR beta CDR3 regions came from RNA transcripts. RT-PCR in the first round (using the HTBI primer set) targeted the TCR CDR3. In TCRdb, the multiplex PCR reads were re-called with MiXCR into one record per CDR3 protein. This sample has about 560,000 distinct CDR3 sequences, with around 15% found just once. Sequences were obtained from blood. These receptors were taken from a woman between 40 and 50 years old with Graves' hyperthyroidism.

The sample holds many counts of this clonotype. The V and J genes are TRBV18 and TRBJ2-7; TRBD2 might be the D (6 bases). Germline V gene data show CDR1 as KGHSH and CDR2 as LQKENI. The length of the CDR3 is 16 residues. The germline V and J ends were trimmed by 6 bases and 5 bases, with 23 bases remaining between them. The CDR3 loop reads CASSSALGGSPDEQYF. The DNA of the CDR3 is TGTGCCAGCTCGTCAGCCCTAGGAGGGAGTCCCGACGAGCAGTACTTC.

In its sample, this clonotype was seen many times. V and J are TRBV7-9 and TRBJ2-7; D gene unclear. The CDR3 extends over 13 amino acids. Trimming took off 5 bases at V and 3 bases at J, with 11 bases between the two ends. The germline CDR1 and CDR2 sequences are SEHNR and FQNEAQ (reference sequence). CDR3 coding DNA: TGTGCCAGCAGCCCCAAGAGTGGCTACGAGCAGTACTTC. The encoded protein is CASSPKSGYEQYF.

In this sample, this clonotype turned up many times. The J gene is TRBJ2-2, the V gene TRBV4-1, with D unclear. Trimming removed 0 bases from V and 7 bases from J, with 3 bases in between. The CDR3 is 12 residues long. The V gene's germline CDR1 is MGHRA and CDR2 YSYEKL. The CDR3 reads CASSQDNGELFF. The CDR3 region has the DNA TGCGCCAGCAGCCAAGATAACGGGGAGCTGTTTTTT.

As to this clonotype: A much larger clone differs from this one at a single base, so this may be a read error. The CDR3 here is CASSIDRDYGCTF. The CDR3 coding sequence is TGCGCCAGCAGCATAGACCGGGACTATGGCTGCACCTTC. V gene TRBV5-1 combines with J gene TRBJ1-2; D may be TRBD1 (5 bases). The CDR3 runs 13 residues. Germline V CDR1 and CDR2: SGHRS, YFSETQ.

This clonotype was counted ten times or more. The chain employs TRBV6-1 and TRBJ1-2; D may be TRBD1 (5 bases). From germline, CDR1 is MNHNS and CDR2 SASEGT. The CDR3 has 15 amino acids. V gave up 3 bases and J gave up 7 bases, with 18 bases separating them. CDR3 DNA sequence: TGTGCCAGCAGTGACGGAAAGCAGGGTGTAGGTGGCTACACCTTC. It is translated as CASSDGKQGVGGYTF.

This clonotype was picked up many times. Here the CDR3 DNA reads TGCAGTGCTAGAGATGCGGGCAGGGTAAACACTGAAGCTTTCTTT. Protein sequence: CSARDAGRVNTEAFF. V gene TRBV20-1 combines with J gene TRBJ1-1; possible D gene TRBD1, 5 bases. Trimming cost V 0 bases and J 2 bases, with 13 bases left between them. The CDR3 covers 15 residues. The germline V gene encodes CDR1 DFQATT and CDR2 SNEGSKA (reference sequence).

This clonotype occurred many times. V is TRBV27 and J is TRBJ1-1, with D possibly TRBD1 on 5 matching bases. Germline assignment: CDR1 MNHEY and CDR2 SMNVEV (reference sequence). The CDR3 runs 13 residues. The V gene lost 1 base and the J gene lost 8 bases, with 11 bases spanning the gap. The CDR3 sequence is CASSLLGRGEAFF. DNA of the CDR3: TGTGCCAGCAGTTTATTAGGACGGGGCGAAGCTTTCTTT.

This chain links TRBV20-1 with TRBJ2-3; 8 positions agree with TRBD2. V lost 3 bases and J lost 0; bases outside the gene matches: 5. There are 15 residues in the CDR3. CDR1 is DFQATT and CDR2 is SNEGSKA in the germline V gene (reference sequence). The CDR3 DNA sequence: TGCAGTGCTAGTCAGCGGGAGACTAGCACAGATACGCAGTATTTT. This codes for CSASQRETSTDTQYF.